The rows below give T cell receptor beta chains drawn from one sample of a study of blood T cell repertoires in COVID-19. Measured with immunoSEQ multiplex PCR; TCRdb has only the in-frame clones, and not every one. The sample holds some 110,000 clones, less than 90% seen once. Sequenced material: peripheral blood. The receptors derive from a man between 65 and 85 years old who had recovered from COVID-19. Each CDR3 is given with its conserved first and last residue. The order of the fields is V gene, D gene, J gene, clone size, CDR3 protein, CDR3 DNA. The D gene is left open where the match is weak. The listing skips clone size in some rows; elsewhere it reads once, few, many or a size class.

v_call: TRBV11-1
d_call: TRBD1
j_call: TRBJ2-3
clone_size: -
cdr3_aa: CASSLFGQGIPDTQYF
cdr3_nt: TGTGCCAGCAGCTTATTCGGACAGGGTATCCCAGATACGCAGTATTTT

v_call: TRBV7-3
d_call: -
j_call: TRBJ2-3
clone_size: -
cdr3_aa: CASSRGSSTDTQYF
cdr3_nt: TGTGCCAGCAGCCGGGGGTCCTCCACAGATACGCAGTATTTT

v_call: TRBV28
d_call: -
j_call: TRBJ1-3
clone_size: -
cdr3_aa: CAPENRQFYGGNTIYF
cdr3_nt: TGTGCCCCTGAAAATCGACAGTTTTATGGTGGAAACACCATATATTTT

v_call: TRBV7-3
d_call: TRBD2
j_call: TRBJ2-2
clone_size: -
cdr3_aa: CASSSSGVNTGELFF
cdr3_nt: TGTGCCAGCAGTTCTAGCGGGGTGAACACCGGGGAGCTGTTTTTT

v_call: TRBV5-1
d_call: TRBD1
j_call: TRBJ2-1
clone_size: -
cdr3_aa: CASSPDRGSGNEQFF
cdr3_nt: TGCGCCAGCAGCCCAGACAGGGGGAGCGGCAATGAGCAGTTCTTC

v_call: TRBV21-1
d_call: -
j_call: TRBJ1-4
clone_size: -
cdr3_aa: CASSRHRDRGKKTEEKLFF
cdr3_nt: TGTGCCAGCAGCCGCCACCGGGACAGGGGAAAGAAGACGGAAGAAAAACTGTTTTTT

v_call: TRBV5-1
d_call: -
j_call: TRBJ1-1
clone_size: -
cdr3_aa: CASSTQGGNTEAFF
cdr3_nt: TGCGCCAGCAGCACACAGGGTGGGAACACTGAAGCTTTCTTT

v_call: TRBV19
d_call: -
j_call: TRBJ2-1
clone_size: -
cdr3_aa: CASKEQDNFVHEQFF
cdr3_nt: TGTGCCAGTAAGGAGCAGGACAATTTTGTCCATGAGCAGTTCTTC

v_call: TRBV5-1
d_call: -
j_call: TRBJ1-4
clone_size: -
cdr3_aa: CASSLVAGQEKLFF
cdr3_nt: TGCGCCAGCAGCTTGGTAGCGGGCCAGGAGAAACTGTTTTTT

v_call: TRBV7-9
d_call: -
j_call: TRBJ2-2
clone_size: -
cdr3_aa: CASSSTPQSAELFF
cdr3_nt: TGTGCCAGCAGCTCGACACCACAGTCCGCGGAGCTGTTTTTT

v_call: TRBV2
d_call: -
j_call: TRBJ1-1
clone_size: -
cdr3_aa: CATAGWVGTEAFF
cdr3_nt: TGTGCCACTGCGGGGTGGGTGGGCACTGAAGCTTTCTTT

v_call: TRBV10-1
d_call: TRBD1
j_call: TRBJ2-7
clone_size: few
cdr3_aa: CASSESEPGQGAPKYF
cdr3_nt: TGCGCCAGCAGTGAGTCAGAACCGGGACAGGGGGCCCCGAAGTACTTC

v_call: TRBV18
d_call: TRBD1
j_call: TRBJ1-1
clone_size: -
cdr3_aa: CASSPTGVEGAFF
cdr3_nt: TGTGCCAGCTCACCCACAGGGGTTGAGGGGGCTTTCTTT

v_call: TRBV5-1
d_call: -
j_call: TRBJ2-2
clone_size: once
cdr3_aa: CASSLEDRREGELFF
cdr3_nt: TGCGCCAGCAGCTTGGAGGACAGACGGGAAGGGGAGCTGTTTTTT

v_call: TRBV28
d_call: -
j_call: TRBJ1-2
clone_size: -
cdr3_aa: CASRLDRHYGYTF
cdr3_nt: TGTGCCAGCAGACTTGACAGGCACTATGGCTACACCTTC